This TCR beta chain emerged from a study of T cell responses to AZD1222 COVID-19 vaccine. After removal of 5 bases from V and 8 bases from J, the junction contained 6 bases not matched to a gene. The CDR3 totals 13 residues. The study's findings and limits: Donors were largely white British and mainly female; clonal diversity was possibly underestimated.

Data came from immunoSEQ multiplex PCR; TCRdb stores just in-frame clones and leaves some out. Of some 60,000 clones listed, about 86% are singletons. As to this clone: Its antigen is not known.

The chain uses TRBV12-3 or TRBV12-4 and TRBJ1-2; TRBD1 aligns across 9 bases. The TCR comes from an adult who received the AZD1222 COVID-19 vaccine. Specimen: peripheral blood, collected 28 days after the second AZD1222 dose. The CDR3 nucleotides read TGTGCCAGCAGTCCCGGACAGGGGAGGGGCTACACCTTC. Translating it yields CASSPGQGRGYTF.